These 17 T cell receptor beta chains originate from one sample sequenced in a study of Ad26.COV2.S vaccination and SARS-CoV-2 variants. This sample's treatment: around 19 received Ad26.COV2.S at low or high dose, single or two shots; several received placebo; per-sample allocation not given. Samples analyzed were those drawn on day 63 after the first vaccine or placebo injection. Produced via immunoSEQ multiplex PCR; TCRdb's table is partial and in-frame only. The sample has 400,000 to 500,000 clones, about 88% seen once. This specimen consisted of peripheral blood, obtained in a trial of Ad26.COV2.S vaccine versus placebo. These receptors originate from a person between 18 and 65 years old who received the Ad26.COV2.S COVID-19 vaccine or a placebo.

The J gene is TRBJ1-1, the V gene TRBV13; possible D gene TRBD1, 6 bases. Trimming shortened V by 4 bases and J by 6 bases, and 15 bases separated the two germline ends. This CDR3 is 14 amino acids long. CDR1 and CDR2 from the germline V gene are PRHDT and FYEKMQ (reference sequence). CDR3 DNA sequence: TGTGCCAGCAGCTCCAGAGTGGGGGGCCCTGAAGCTTTCTTT. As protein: CASSSRVGGPEAFF. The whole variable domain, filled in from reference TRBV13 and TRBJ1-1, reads AAGVIQSPRHLIKEKRETATLKCYPIPRHDTVYWYQQGPGQDPQFLISFYEKMQSDKGSIPDRFSAQQFSDYHSELNMSSLELGDSALYFCASSSRVGGPEAFFGQGTRLTVV.

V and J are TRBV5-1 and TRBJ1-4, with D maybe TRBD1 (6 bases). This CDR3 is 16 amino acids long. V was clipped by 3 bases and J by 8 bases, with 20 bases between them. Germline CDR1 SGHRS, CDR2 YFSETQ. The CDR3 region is CASSSQGAGAGEKLFF. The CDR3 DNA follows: TGCGCCAGCAGCTCCCAAGGTGCGGGGGCGGGCGAAAAACTGTTTTTT.

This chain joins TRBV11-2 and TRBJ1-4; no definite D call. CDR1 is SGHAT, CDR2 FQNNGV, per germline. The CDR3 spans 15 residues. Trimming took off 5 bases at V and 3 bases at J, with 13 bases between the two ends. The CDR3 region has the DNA TGTGCCAGCAGCAGCCGGGAGTTAGCTAATGAAAAACTGTTTTTT. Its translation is CASSSRELANEKLFF.

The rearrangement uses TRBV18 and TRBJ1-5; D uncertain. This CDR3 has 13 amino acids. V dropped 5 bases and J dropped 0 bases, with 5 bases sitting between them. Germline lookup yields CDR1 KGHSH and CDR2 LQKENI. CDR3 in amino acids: CASSGDSNQPQHF. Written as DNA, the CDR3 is TGTGCCAGCTCAGGAGATAGCAATCAGCCCCAGCATTTT.

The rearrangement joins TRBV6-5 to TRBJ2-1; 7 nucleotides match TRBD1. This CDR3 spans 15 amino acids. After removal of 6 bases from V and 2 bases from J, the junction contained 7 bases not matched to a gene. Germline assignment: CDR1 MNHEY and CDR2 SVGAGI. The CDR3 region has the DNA TGTGCCAGCAGCCGACAGGGCTCTGCCTACAATGAGCAGTTCTTC. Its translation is CASSRQGSAYNEQFF.

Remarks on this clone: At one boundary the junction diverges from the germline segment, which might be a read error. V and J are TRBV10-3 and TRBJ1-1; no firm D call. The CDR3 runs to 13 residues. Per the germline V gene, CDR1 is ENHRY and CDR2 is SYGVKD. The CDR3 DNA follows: TGTGCCATCAGATCTATTATGAACACTGAAGTTTTCTTT. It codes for CAIRSIMNTEVFF.

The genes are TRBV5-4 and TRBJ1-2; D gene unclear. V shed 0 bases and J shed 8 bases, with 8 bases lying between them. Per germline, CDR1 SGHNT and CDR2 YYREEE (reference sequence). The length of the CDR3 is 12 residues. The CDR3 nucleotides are TGTGCCAGCAGCTTGGGAGTTATCGGCTACACCTTC. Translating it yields CASSLGVIGYTF.

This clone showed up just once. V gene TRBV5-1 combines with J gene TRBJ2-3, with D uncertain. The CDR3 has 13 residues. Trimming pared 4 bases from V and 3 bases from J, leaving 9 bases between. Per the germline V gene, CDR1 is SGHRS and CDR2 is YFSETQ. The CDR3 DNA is TGCGCCAGCAGCCAAGCGTATACAGATACGCAGTATTTT. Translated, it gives CASSQAYTDTQYF. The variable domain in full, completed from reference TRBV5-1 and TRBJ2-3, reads KAGVTQTPRYLIKTRGQQVTLSCSPISGHRSVSWYQQTPGQGLQFLFEYFSETQRNKGNFPGRFSGRQFSNSRSEMNVSTLELGDSALYLCASSQAYTDTQYFGPGTRLTVL.

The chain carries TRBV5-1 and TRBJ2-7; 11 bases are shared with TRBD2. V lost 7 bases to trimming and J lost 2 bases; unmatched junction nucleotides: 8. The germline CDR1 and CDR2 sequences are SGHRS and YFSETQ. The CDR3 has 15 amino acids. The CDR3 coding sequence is TGCGCCAGCGGCGAACTAGCGGGGGTTCCCTACGAGCAGTACTTC. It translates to CASGELAGVPYEQYF.

The CDR3 DNA is TGTGCCAGCTCACCCGGGGCTAGCGGGGATACGCAGTATTTT. Amino acid sequence: CASSPGASGDTQYF. The rearrangement links TRBV18 to TRBJ2-3; TRBD2 matches 8 bases. The J segment lost 6 bases and the V segment lost 3 bases, leaving 5 bases of the junction unmatched. This CDR3 region has 14 residues. The germline CDR1 and CDR2 sequences are KGHSH and LQKENI. Filled out from reference TRBV18 and TRBJ2-3, the complete variable domain reads NAGVMQNPRHLVRRRGQEARLRCSPMKGHSHVYWYRQLPEEGLKFMVYLQKENIIDESGMPKERFSAEFPKEGPSILRIQQVVRGDSAAYFCASSPGASGDTQYFGPGTRLTVL.

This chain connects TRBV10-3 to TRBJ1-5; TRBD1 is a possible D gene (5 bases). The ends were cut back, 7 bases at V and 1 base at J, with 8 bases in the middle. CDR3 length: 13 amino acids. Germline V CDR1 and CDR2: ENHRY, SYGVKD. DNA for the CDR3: TGTGCCATCAACCGGGGCAGCAATCAGCCCCAGCATTTT. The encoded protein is CAINRGSNQPQHF.

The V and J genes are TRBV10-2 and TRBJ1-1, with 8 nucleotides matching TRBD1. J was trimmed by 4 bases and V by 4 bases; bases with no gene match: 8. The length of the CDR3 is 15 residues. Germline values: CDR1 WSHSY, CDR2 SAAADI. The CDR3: CASSGIQGAGTEAFF. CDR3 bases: TGCGCCAGCAGTGGGATCCAGGGGGCAGGCACTGAAGCTTTCTTT.

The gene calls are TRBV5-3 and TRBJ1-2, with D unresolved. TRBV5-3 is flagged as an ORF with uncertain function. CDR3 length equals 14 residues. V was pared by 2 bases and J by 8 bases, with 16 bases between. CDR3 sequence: CARSFKGTLRGYTF. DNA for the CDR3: TGTGCCAGAAGCTTTAAGGGCACCTTGAGGGGCTACACCTTC.

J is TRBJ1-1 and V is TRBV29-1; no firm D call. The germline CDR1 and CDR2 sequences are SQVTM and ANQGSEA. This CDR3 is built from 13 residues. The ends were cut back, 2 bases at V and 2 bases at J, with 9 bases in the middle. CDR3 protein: CSVEPTDNTEAFF. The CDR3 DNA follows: TGCAGCGTTGAACCGACGGACAACACTGAAGCTTTCTTT.

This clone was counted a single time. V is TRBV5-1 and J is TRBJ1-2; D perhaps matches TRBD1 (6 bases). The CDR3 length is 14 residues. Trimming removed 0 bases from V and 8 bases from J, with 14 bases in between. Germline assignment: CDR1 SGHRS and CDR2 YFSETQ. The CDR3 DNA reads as TGCGCCAGCAGCTTGGAAGGGGGAGAAGGGGGCTACACCTTC. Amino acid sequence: CASSLEGGEGGYTF.

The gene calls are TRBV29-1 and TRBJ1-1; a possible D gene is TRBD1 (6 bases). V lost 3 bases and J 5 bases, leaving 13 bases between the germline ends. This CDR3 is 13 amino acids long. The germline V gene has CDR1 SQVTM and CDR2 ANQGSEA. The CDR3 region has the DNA TGCAGCGTTGATCAGGGGCTTTTAACTGAAGCTTTCTTT. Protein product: CSVDQGLLTEAFF.

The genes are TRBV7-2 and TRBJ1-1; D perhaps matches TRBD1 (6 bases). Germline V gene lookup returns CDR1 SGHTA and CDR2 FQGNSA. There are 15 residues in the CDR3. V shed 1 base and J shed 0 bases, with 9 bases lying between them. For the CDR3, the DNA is TGTGCCAGCAGCTTAGTATCAGGGGTGAACACTGAAGCTTTCTTT. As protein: CASSLVSGVNTEAFF.